Shown below are 27 T cell receptor beta chains from a single sample sequenced in a study of T cell responses to AZD1222 COVID-19 vaccine. The table came from immunoSEQ multiplex PCR; TCRdb's copy has only in-frame clones and leaves some out. The data contain around 150,000 clones, roughly 89% of them seen just once; the ten biggest clones take up over 1.5%. Sequenced here: peripheral blood, sampled on day 0 of AZD1222 vaccination. These receptors were taken from an adult in good health.

The rearrangement joins TRBV5-4 to TRBJ2-2; D ambiguous. Trimming took 4 bases from V and 0 from J, leaving 13 bases between them. The CDR3 covers 16 residues. CDR1 SGHNT and CDR2 YYREEE come from the germline V gene (reference sequence). The CDR3 region is CASSPERRSNTGELFF. DNA for the CDR3: TGTGCCAGCAGCCCGGAACGACGGTCGAACACCGGGGAGCTGTTTTTT.

CDR3: CASSEDRAHNQPQHF. The CDR3 DNA is TGTGCCAGCAGTGAGGACAGGGCTCACAATCAGCCCCAGCATTTT. The rearrangement joins TRBV6-1 to TRBJ1-5, with 8 nucleotides matching TRBD1. The CDR3 consists of 15 residues. Germline V lookup: CDR1 MNHNS, CDR2 SASEGT. The trim removed 3 bases at V and 3 bases at J, leaving 4 bases unmatched.

The chain couples TRBV19 to TRBJ2-6; TRBD2 is a possible D gene (5 bases). The V and J ends lost 3 bases and 1 base respectively, with 19 bases between them. The germline CDR1 and CDR2 sequences are LNHDA and SQIVND (reference sequence). The CDR3 is 19 residues long. The CDR3 region is CASSILSGLSDSGANVLTF. For the CDR3, the DNA is TGTGCCAGTAGTATCTTATCAGGACTTTCGGATTCTGGGGCCAACGTCCTGACTTTC.

The chain recombines TRBV19 with TRBJ1-5; no clear D. The V end lost 7 bases, the J end lost 2 bases, and 12 bases lay between the germline ends. CDR1 is LNHDA, CDR2 SQIVND, per germline (reference sequence). The CDR3 has 14 residues. Written as DNA, the CDR3 is TGTGCCAGTACAGGAGGGATCCGCAATCAGCCCCAGCATTTT. Translating it yields CASTGGIRNQPQHF.

The gene calls are TRBV14 and TRBJ2-1, with 10 positions matching TRBD2. Germline lookup yields CDR1 SGHDN and CDR2 FVKESK. This CDR3 spans 15 amino acids. Unmatched junction bases numbered 7, after V lost 4 bases and J lost 7 bases. CDR3 DNA: TGTGCCAGCAGCCCCTCAGCGGGAGGGTGGAATGAGCAGTTCTTC. Translation: CASSPSAGGWNEQFF.

The chain is built from TRBV3-1 (or the pseudogene TRBV3-2) and TRBJ1-2; D not resolved. The V gene lost 1 base and the J gene lost 4 bases, with 7 bases spanning the gap. This CDR3 region has 13 residues. The germline CDR1 and CDR2 sequences are LGHDT and YNNKEL (reference sequence). In DNA, the CDR3 is TGTGCCAGCAGCCAAGTTCACGGCTATGGCTACACCTTC. Translating gives CASSQVHGYGYTF.

The chain has TRBV7-9 and TRBJ1-3, with D uncertain. The CDR3 sequence is 15 residues long. Germline V gene data show CDR1 as SEHNR and CDR2 as FQNEAQ (reference sequence). Trimming removed 5 bases from V and 1 base from J, with 12 bases in between. The CDR3 is CASSQKLGSGNTIYF. In DNA form, the CDR3 reads TGTGCCAGCAGCCAAAAGTTAGGGTCTGGAAACACCATATATTTT.

This clone appeared once. The V gene is TRBV6-5, the J gene TRBJ1-1; no firm D call. Trimming took 4 bases from V and 3 from J, leaving 6 bases between them. The germline V gene encodes CDR1 MNHEY and CDR2 SVGAGI. The CDR3 totals 12 residues. The CDR3 spells CASSSTDTEAFF. CDR3 sequence (DNA): TGTGCCAGCAGTTCGACCGACACTGAAGCTTTCTTT.

This clone was observed once. The chain is built from TRBV27 and TRBJ2-2; D uncertain. V was trimmed by 8 bases and J by 2 bases, leaving 15 bases between them. CDR1 is MNHEY and CDR2 is SMNVEV in the germline V gene (reference sequence). The CDR3 spans 15 residues. The DNA of the CDR3 is TGTGCCAGCCGATCAATAAGTACAAACACCGGGGAGCTGTTTTTT. Residues: CASRSISTNTGELFF.

This rearrangement joins TRBV13 to TRBJ2-7, with TRBD2 matching 8 bases. Germline assignment: CDR1 PRHDT and CDR2 FYEKMQ (reference sequence). Unmatched junction bases numbered 7, after V lost 3 bases and J lost 3 bases. This CDR3 has 15 residues. The CDR3 coding sequence is TGTGCCAGCAGCTTTGGGACTAGGGATCGCTACGAGCAGTACTTC. Its protein product is CASSFGTRDRYEQYF.

DNA of the CDR3: TGTGCCAGCAGCTGGACAAACTATGGCTACACCTTC. Translating gives CASSWTNYGYTF. The chain uses TRBV7-2 and TRBJ1-2; a weak D match, TRBD1 (5 bases). Germline CDR1 is SGHTA and CDR2 is FQGNSA. Trimming cost V 4 bases and J 2 bases, with 5 bases left between them. CDR3 size: 12 residues. Complete variable domain (other parts from reference TRBV7-2 and TRBJ1-2): GAGVSQSPSNKVTEKGKDVELRCDPISGHTALYWYRQSLGQGLEFLIYFQGNSAPDKSGLPSDRFSAERTGGSVSTLTIQRTQQEDSAVYLCASSWTNYGYTFGSGTRLTVV.

The genes are TRBV29-1 and TRBJ2-2; D uncertain. The CDR3 is made up of 13 amino acids. From germline, CDR1 is SQVTM and CDR2 ANQGSEA. Trimming pared 4 bases from V and 0 bases from J, leaving 6 bases between. CDR3 in amino acids: CSVVGANTGELFF. CDR3 DNA: TGCAGCGTTGTTGGGGCGAACACCGGGGAGCTGTTTTTT.

The chain recombines TRBV9 with TRBJ2-7; D gene uncertain. V lost 3 bases and J lost 2, with 9 bases in between. CDR1 SGDLS and CDR2 YYNGEE come from the germline V gene. The CDR3 totals 13 residues. CDR3 nucleotide sequence: TGTGCCAGCAGCGGCCCCGGGCCCTACGAGCAGTACTTC. Translation: CASSGPGPYEQYF. The full variable domain, rest sourced from reference TRBV9 and TRBJ2-7, is DSGVTQTPKHLITATGQRVTLRCSPRSGDLSVYWYQQSLDQGLQFLIQYYNGEERAKGNILERFSAQQFPDLHSELNLSSLELGDSALYFCASSGPGPYEQYFGPGTRLTVT.

The CDR3 loop is CASSEASGTGPYGYTF. CDR3 in DNA: TGTGCCAGCAGTGAAGCCTCCGGGACAGGACCCTATGGCTACACCTTC. The V call is TRBV6-1, the J call TRBJ1-2; TRBD1 agrees at 8 bases. The CDR3 runs to 16 residues. The V and J ends lost 0 bases and 4 bases, in that order; junction bases with no gene match: 7. Germline values: CDR1 MNHNS, CDR2 SASEGT.

V gene TRBV27 combines with J gene TRBJ2-2; weak D call: TRBD1 (6 bases). This CDR3 is 15 amino acids long. V lost 4 bases to trimming and J lost 4 bases, with 13 bases between them. In germline, CDR1 is MNHEY, CDR2 SMNVEV (reference sequence). CDR3 bases: TGTGCCAGCAGTTCGACAGGTCGGATCACCGGGGAGCTGTTTTTT. It specifies CASSSTGRITGELFF.

This clone was seen only a few times. This sequence joins TRBV5-1 and TRBJ2-7, with a tentative D call TRBD1 (5 bases). CDR3 length: 15 residues. The V gene lost 7 bases and the J gene lost 0 bases, with 17 bases spanning the gap. Germline loops: CDR1 SGHRS, CDR2 YFSETQ. Here the CDR3 DNA reads TGCGCCAGCTCCTTCAGGGCAGGGCCCTCCTACGAGCAGTACTTC. This gives the protein CASSFRAGPSYEQYF.

The rearrangement joins TRBV6-5 to TRBJ1-5; TRBD1 is a possible D gene (6 bases). Germline V CDR1 and CDR2: MNHEY, SVGAGI. The CDR3 length is 15 residues. The germline V and J ends were trimmed by 5 bases and 2 bases, with 13 bases remaining between them. CDR3 sequence (DNA): TGTGCCAGCAGTCCTACAGGGACGGGCAATCAGCCCCAGCATTTT. It is translated as CASSPTGTGNQPQHF.

The chain is built from TRBV28 and TRBJ1-1; D call uncertain. This CDR3 comprises 14 residues. Germline V gives CDR1 MDHEN, CDR2 SYDVKM. Deletions cut 7 bases from V and 2 bases from J, with 14 bases between. This chain's CDR3 is CASTLAGFNTEAFF. In nucleotides, the CDR3 is TGTGCCAGCACCCTGGCCGGGTTTAACACTGAAGCTTTCTTT.

The chain links TRBV9 to TRBJ2-3; D unresolved. Per germline, CDR1 SGDLS and CDR2 YYNGEE. Trimming left V 0 bases short and J 6 bases short, with 14 bases between. This CDR3 has 15 amino acids. CDR3 sequence reads: CASSVEARAADTQYF. The CDR3 DNA follows: TGTGCCAGCAGCGTAGAAGCTAGGGCGGCGGATACGCAGTATTTT. The whole variable domain, remainder taken from reference TRBV9 and TRBJ2-3, is DSGVTQTPKHLITATGQRVTLRCSPRSGDLSVYWYQQSLDQGLQFLIQYYNGEERAKGNILERFSAQQFPDLHSELNLSSLELGDSALYFCASSVEARAADTQYFGPGTRLTVL.

In its sample, this clone was seen a few times. V and J are TRBV5-8 and TRBJ1-5; 7 nucleotides line up with TRBD1. V dropped 2 bases and J dropped 6; count of bases not matched to a gene: 8. Per the germline V gene, CDR1 is SGHTS and CDR2 is YDEGEE. The CDR3 is made up of 15 amino acids. CDR3 residues: CASSLGRQGTQPQHF. CDR3 bases: TGTGCCAGCAGCTTAGGGCGACAGGGCACTCAGCCCCAGCATTTT. The full variable domain, with the rest looked up from reference TRBV5-8 and TRBJ1-5, is EAGVTQSPTHLIKTRGQQATLRCSPISGHTSVYWYQQALGLGLQFLLWYDEGEERNRGNFPPRFSGRQFPNYSSELNVNALELEDSALYLCASSLGRQGTQPQHFGDGTRLSIL.

V usage is TRBV24-1 and J usage is TRBJ2-2; TRBD1 aligns across 8 bases. Germline CDR1 and CDR2: KGHDR and SFDVKD. The CDR3 has 14 amino acids. The ends lost 9 bases at V and 3 bases at J; junction bases unmatched: 5. The CDR3 DNA sequence: TGTGCCACCCGAACACAGGGGGACACCGGGGAGCTGTTTTTT. Encoded protein: CATRTQGDTGELFF.

This clone came up once. J is TRBJ2-5 and V is TRBV28, with a weak D call TRBD1 (6 bases). This CDR3 spans 14 amino acids. V was shortened by 6 bases and J by 7 bases, with 18 bases between the two germline ends. Germline V gene data show CDR1 as MDHEN and CDR2 as SYDVKM. CDR3 nucleotides: TGTGCCAGCAGGGCAACAGGGAATCGAGGGACCCAGTACTTC. Residues: CASRATGNRGTQYF.

DNA for the CDR3: TGCGCCAGCAGCTCCTATACGGGCCGGGATGGCTACACCTTC. The encoded protein is CASSSYTGRDGYTF. The chain has TRBV5-1 and TRBJ1-2, with D uncertain. Trimming took off 3 bases at V and 6 bases at J, with 15 bases between the two ends. The CDR3 consists of 14 residues. Germline V gene sequence: CDR1 SGHRS, CDR2 YFSETQ.

The chain combines TRBV6-5 with TRBJ1-5, with D perhaps matching TRBD1 (6 bases). The V end lost 7 bases, the J end lost 4 bases, and 17 bases lay between the germline ends. The germline V gene has CDR1 MNHEY and CDR2 SVGAGI. The CDR3 has 15 residues. The CDR3 nucleotides read TGTGCCAGCACCCTACTCAGAGACAGGAATCAGCCCCAGCATTTT. It translates to CASTLLRDRNQPQHF.

The V and J genes are TRBV3-1 (or the pseudogene TRBV3-2) and TRBJ1-1; 7 bases align to TRBD1. CDR3 length equals 15 residues. J lost 5 bases, V lost 5 bases, and 11 bases had no gene match. Germline V CDR1 and CDR2: LGHDT, YNNKEL (reference sequence). CDR3 region: CASSFRQGIFTEAFF. DNA of the CDR3: TGTGCCAGCAGCTTCCGACAGGGCATTTTTACTGAAGCTTTCTTT.

A single count supports this clone. The V call is TRBV12-5, the J call TRBJ2-1, with TRBD1 as a possible D gene (6 bases). The germline CDR1 and CDR2 sequences are LGHNT and FRNRAP. V shed 7 bases and J shed 4 bases, with 14 bases lying between them. This CDR3 spans 14 amino acids. The CDR3 bases are TGTGCTAGTGCCATGGACAGAGGATACAATGAGCAGTTCTTC. Its protein product is CASAMDRGYNEQFF.

This rearrangement joins TRBV2 to TRBJ1-2; 7 bases are shared with TRBD1. V shed 5 bases and J 5 bases; nucleotides not matched to a gene: 2. The CDR3 is made up of 12 amino acids. CDR1 is SNHLY, CDR2 FYNNEI, per germline. CDR3: CASSRQGYGYTF. As DNA, the CDR3 is TGTGCCAGCAGTCGACAGGGTTATGGCTACACCTTC.